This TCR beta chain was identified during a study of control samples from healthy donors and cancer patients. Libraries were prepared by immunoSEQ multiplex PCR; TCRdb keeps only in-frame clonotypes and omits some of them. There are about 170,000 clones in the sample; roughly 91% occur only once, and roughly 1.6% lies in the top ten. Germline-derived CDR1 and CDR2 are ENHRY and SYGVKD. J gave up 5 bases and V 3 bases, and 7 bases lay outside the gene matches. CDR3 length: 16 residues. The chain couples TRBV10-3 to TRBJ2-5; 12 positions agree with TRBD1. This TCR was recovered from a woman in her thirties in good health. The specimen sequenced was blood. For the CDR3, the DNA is TGTGCCATCAGTGACCCCGGGACAGGGGGCGCCGAGACCCAGTACTTC. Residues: CAISDPGTGGAETQYF.